These 22 T cell receptor beta chains came from one sample sequenced in a study of blood T cells in healthy people across ages. Primed by a sample-barcoded 5' primer and a J-beta primer mix, a second PCR proceeded for about 6 to 11 cycles. One entry per CDR3 protein, called by TCRdb with MiXCR from the 5' RACE reads. Of more than 1 million distinct CDR3 sequences listed, around 45% were seen once; the top ten hold approximately 17%. The sequenced material came from blood. These receptors came from a woman aged 55-69 years in good health.

CDR3 DNA sequence: TGTGCCAGCAACCCTAGCGGGAACTCCTACGAGCAGTACTTC. Its translation: CASNPSGNSYEQYF. The rearrangement uses TRBV11-2 and TRBJ2-7; 9 positions agree with TRBD2. Per germline, CDR1 SGHAT and CDR2 FQNNGV. Trimming cost V 7 bases and J 0 bases; bases outside gene matches: 4. This CDR3 is 14 amino acids long.

CDR3 nucleotides: TGTGCCAGCAGTTACTCGTACGTCAATGAGCAGTACTTC. Translation: CASSYSYVNEQYF. The gene calls are TRBV6-6 and TRBJ2-5; D remains unclear. Trimming cost V 0 bases and J 11 bases, with 13 bases left between them. The length of the CDR3 is 13 residues. From germline, CDR1 is MNHNY and CDR2 SVGAGI (reference sequence).

The chain combines TRBV15 with TRBJ2-1; 8 bases match TRBD1. CDR1 and CDR2 (germline): LNHNV, YYDKDF (reference sequence). The CDR3 consists of 14 residues. V lost 2 bases to trimming and J lost 10 bases; unmatched junction nucleotides: 7. As DNA, the CDR3 is TGTGCCACCAGCAGACCGGGACAGGCAAAGGAGCAGTTCTTC. Encoded protein: CATSRPGQAKEQFF.

The chain combines TRBV7-2 with TRBJ2-5; 8 positions match TRBD2. V dropped 5 bases and J dropped 4; count of bases not matched to a gene: 9. CDR3 length: 15 residues. Germline V gene sequence: CDR1 SGHTA, CDR2 FQGNSA. Here the CDR3 reads CASSRRLAGSETQYF. The CDR3 bases are TGTGCCAGCAGCCGCAGGCTAGCGGGTTCAGAGACCCAGTACTTC.

This clonotype was recorded a few times. The chain links TRBV2 to TRBJ1-6, with D tentatively TRBD1 (5 bases). Between the trimmed V and J ends, which lost 8 bases and 13 bases, there was a span of 15 bases. This CDR3 is built from 12 residues. Germline-derived CDR1 and CDR2 are SNHLY and FYNNEI. The CDR3, as DNA: TGTGCCAGCTCAGGGTGGGTCCGGCCCCTCCACTTT. It is translated as CASSGWVRPLHF.

V gene TRBV4-1 combines with J gene TRBJ2-1; TRBD1 matches 8 bases. Germline assignment: CDR1 MGHRA and CDR2 YSYEKL. The CDR3 runs to 16 residues. J gave up 0 bases and V 4 bases, and 5 bases lay outside the gene matches. DNA of the CDR3: TGCGCCAGCAGCCGAACGGACAGGGCCTCCTACAATGAGCAGTTCTTC. Protein: CASSRTDRASYNEQFF.

This rearrangement joins TRBV28 to TRBJ1-4; 7 positions agree with TRBD1. The germline V gene has CDR1 MDHEN and CDR2 SYDVKM. V shed 7 bases, J shed 4 bases, and the junction held 6 bases outside the gene matches. There are 14 residues in the CDR3. The CDR3 nucleotides read TGTGCCAGCACCGCAGGGGGTGTTAATGAAAAACTGTTTTTT. Protein: CASTAGGVNEKLFF.

This chain connects TRBV7-6 to TRBJ2-5; 10 bases are a match to TRBD2. Matching the DNA end better, TRBJ2-7 makes the J call doubtful. Germline-derived CDR1 and CDR2 are SGHVS and FNYEAQ. CDR3 length equals 12 residues. The CDR3 DNA sequence: TGTGCCCGCCTAGCGGGAGATTTCGAGCAGTACTTC. This sequence encodes CARLAGDFEQYF.

Only a few counts were recorded for this clonotype. The V call is TRBV30, the J call TRBJ2-7; TRBD1 agrees at 8 bases. CDR3 length equals 15 residues. The V segment lost 6 bases and the J segment 3 bases; nucleotides outside the gene matches: 13. Germline CDR1 is GTSNPN and CDR2 is SVGIG (reference sequence). The CDR3 nucleotides read TGTGCCTGCACATCGAGGGACAGGAGTCTCTACGAGCAGTACTTC. Protein sequence: CACTSRDRSLYEQYF.

V and J are TRBV5-1 and TRBJ1-1; the D is unclear. CDR1 is SGHRS, CDR2 YFSETQ, per germline. Trimming pared 4 bases from V and 1 base from J, leaving 11 bases between. The CDR3 runs to 14 residues. CDR3 sequence: CASSVEKGNTEAFF. The CDR3 bases are TGCGCCAGCAGCGTGGAGAAGGGGAACACTGAAGCTTTCTTT.

This clonotype appeared once. The chain joins TRBV2 to TRBJ1-2; a weak D match, TRBD1 (6 bases). The CDR3 is made up of 15 amino acids. Trimming took off 5 bases at V and 6 bases at J, with 19 bases between the two ends. From germline, CDR1 is SNHLY and CDR2 FYNNEI. CDR3 bases: TGTGCCAGCAGTCAATTCCAACTAGGGACAAATGGCTACACCTTC. Translated, it gives CASSQFQLGTNGYTF.

V and J are TRBV5-6 and TRBJ2-1; no clear D gene. This CDR3 has 12 residues. Trimming removed 6 bases at V and 6 bases at J, with 10 bases between. CDR1 and CDR2 from the germline V gene are SGHDT and YYEEEE. CDR3 in DNA: TGTGCCAGCACCCTACGCTTCAATGAGCAGTTCTTC. This sequence encodes CASTLRFNEQFF.

Comments on this clonotype: An end of the junction differs from the germline gene, which may be a read error. This chain connects TRBV29-1 to TRBJ1-2; TRBD1 might be the D (6 bases). This CDR3 spans 14 amino acids. Germline values: CDR1 SQVTM, CDR2 ANQGSEA. The CDR3: CSFGTPSDTYGYTF. The CDR3, as DNA: TGCAGCTTTGGGACACCCTCAGATACCTATGGTTACACCTTC.

The gene calls are TRBV24-1 and TRBJ2-3, with 7 bases lining up with TRBD1. This CDR3 spans 14 amino acids. Germline CDR1 and CDR2: KGHDR and SFDVKD. V shed 7 bases and J 3 bases; nucleotides not matched to a gene: 6. CDR3 bases: TGTGCCACCAGCGCCAGACAGGGAACAGATACGCAGTATTTT. Encoded protein: CATSARQGTDTQYF.

The rearrangement joins TRBV20-1 to TRBJ1-4; D unresolved. The ends were cut back, 0 bases at V and 10 bases at J, with 6 bases in the middle. Germline loops: CDR1 DFQATT, CDR2 SNEGSKA (reference sequence). This CDR3 region has 11 residues. CDR3 DNA: TGCAGTGCTAGAGACGAGGGAAAACTGTTTTTT. This codes for CSARDEGKLFF.

The rearrangement joins TRBV15 to TRBJ1-6; D perhaps matches TRBD1 (6 bases). The germline gives CDR1 LNHNV, CDR2 YYDKDF (reference sequence). The CDR3 consists of 17 residues. V lost 5 bases and J lost 0, with 14 bases in between. The CDR3 protein is CATSGGDTSSYNSPLHF. CDR3 nucleotide sequence: TGTGCCACCAGCGGAGGGGACACGAGCTCCTATAATTCACCCCTCCACTTT.

This clonotype was seen only a few times. The J gene is TRBJ2-3, the V gene TRBV27; D not certain. This CDR3 spans 13 amino acids. V lost 5 bases and J 2 bases, leaving 8 bases between the germline ends. The germline CDR1 and CDR2 sequences are MNHEY and SMNVEV (reference sequence). DNA for the CDR3: TGTGCCAGCAGTGTCCTCACCACAGATACGCAGTATTTT. Its protein is CASSVLTTDTQYF.

This chain joins TRBV9 and TRBJ1-2, with a possible D match to TRBD1 (5 bases). V dropped 3 bases and J dropped 0 bases, with 12 bases sitting between them. CDR1 and CDR2 from the germline V gene are SGDLS and YYNGEE. The CDR3 extends over 15 amino acids. The CDR3 DNA reads TGTGCCAGCAGCGCCGAGGGACTGACTAACTATGGCTACACCTTC. Residues: CASSAEGLTNYGYTF.

The V gene is TRBV11-2, the J gene TRBJ2-4; 9 bases align to TRBD1. The CDR3 spans 16 residues. J gave up 0 bases and V 5 bases, and 5 bases lay outside the gene matches. Germline lookup yields CDR1 SGHAT and CDR2 FQNNGV. As DNA, the CDR3 is TGTGCCAGCAGCCCGGGACAGGGTCTAGCCAAAAACATTCAGTACTTC. Its translation is CASSPGQGLAKNIQYF.

This chain connects TRBV4-1 to TRBJ2-1, with D tentatively TRBD1 (5 bases). With 3 bases removed from V and 9 bases from J, the gap between germline ends came to 9 bases. There are 12 residues in the CDR3. The germline V gene encodes CDR1 MGHRA and CDR2 YSYEKL. The CDR3 coding sequence is TGCGCCAGCAGCCAGCGTCAGGGTGAGCAGTTCTTC. Translating gives CASSQRQGEQFF.

V gene TRBV29-1 combines with J gene TRBJ1-1, with D possibly TRBD1 on 6 matching bases. The CDR3 is made up of 13 amino acids. Per the germline V gene, CDR1 is SQVTM and CDR2 is ANQGSEA. The ends were cut back, 7 bases at V and 3 bases at J, with 15 bases in the middle. In DNA, the CDR3 is TGCAGCGGAGCAGGGGAAACCTACACTGAAGCTTTCTTT. The encoded protein is CSGAGETYTEAFF.

This clonotype was detected many times. The V call is TRBV4-1, the J call TRBJ2-5, with 14 bases identical to TRBD2. Unmatched junction bases numbered 12, after V lost 1 base and J lost 2 bases. The germline CDR1 and CDR2 sequences are MGHRA and YSYEKL. This CDR3 comprises 20 residues. The DNA of the CDR3 is TGCGCCAGCAGCCAAGCACTCGGGACTAGCGGGAGTCCACGGCAAGAGACCCAGTACTTC. As protein: CASSQALGTSGSPRQETQYF.